The 15 T cell receptor beta chains below come from one sample, sequenced in a study of T cell repertoires in cytomegalovirus infection. TCRdb independently ran MiXCR on the reads; one entry per CDR3 protein. The sample yields 400,000 to 600,000 distinct CDR3 sequences, about 39% seen once. These receptors have no known antigen. The sequences come from cultured PBMCs, collected from culture after CMV antigen stimulation. Receptor source: a human donor in good health (CMV status not recorded). Some clones in this sample may be carry-over from other donors' samples.

The sample holds a few counts of this clonotype. The chain couples TRBV7-2 to TRBJ2-7; the D gene is possibly TRBD1 (6 bases). V shed 4 bases and J shed 5 bases, with 21 bases lying between them. The germline CDR1 and CDR2 sequences are SGHTA and FQGNSA. This CDR3 has 16 amino acids. CDR3 nucleotide sequence: TGTGCCAGCAGCTCCCGTACAGGGTTACTCAAAGACGAGCAGTACTTC. Amino acid sequence: CASSSRTGLLKDEQYF.

This chain joins TRBV5-1 and TRBJ2-3; TRBD1 matches at 7 bases. The trim removed 4 bases at V and 6 bases at J, leaving 11 bases unmatched. The germline V gene encodes CDR1 SGHRS and CDR2 YFSETQ. The CDR3 is 15 residues long. In DNA, the CDR3 is TGCGCCAGCAGCCCGGGACAGATTATCGGGGATACGCAGTATTTT. This translates into CASSPGQIIGDTQYF.

Note on this clonotype: Mismatch with germline at one junction end may stem from a read error. The genes are TRBV5-4 and TRBJ2-5; TRBD2 matches 8 bases. CDR3 size: 15 residues. CDR1 is SGHNT and CDR2 is YYREEE in the germline V gene (reference sequence). CDR3 sequence (DNA): TGTGCCAGCAGCTGGGCGGGGGGCGGAGAAGAGACCCTGTACTTC. It translates to CASSWAGGGEETLYF.

This clonotype was found a few times. The chain combines TRBV6-1 with TRBJ2-1; 10 bases are shared with TRBD2. The length of the CDR3 is 17 residues. Germline assignment: CDR1 MNHNS and CDR2 SASEGT. The J segment lost 4 bases and the V segment lost 2 bases, leaving 8 bases of the junction unmatched. CDR3 loop: CASSETESGRDYNEQFF. CDR3 bases: TGTGCCAGCAGTGAAACGGAAAGCGGGAGGGATTACAATGAGCAGTTCTTC.

The J gene is TRBJ2-1, the V gene TRBV12-3 or TRBV12-4; no clear D. CDR3 length equals 12 residues. V dropped 5 bases and J dropped 10 bases, with 12 bases sitting between them. In DNA, the CDR3 is TGTGCCAGCAGTACAATTAGGGCCGAGCAGTTCTTC. Its protein is CASSTIRAEQFF.

This clonotype turned up a few times. This sequence joins TRBV5-1 and TRBJ1-2; no definite D call. The V gene lost 1 base and the J gene lost 4 bases, with 11 bases spanning the gap. The CDR3 is 14 amino acids. Germline V gene sequence: CDR1 SGHRS, CDR2 YFSETQ. The CDR3 region has the DNA TGCGCCAGCAGCTTGAAGGACGGGCCCTATGGCTACACCTTC. It codes for CASSLKDGPYGYTF.

The chain links TRBV28 to TRBJ2-5; 10 bases map to TRBD2. Germline V CDR1 and CDR2: MDHEN, SYDVKM. This CDR3 is 15 amino acids long. Trimming at V came to 3 bases and at J to 4 bases, leaving 5 bases not matched to a gene. The CDR3 region is CASSLSGRARETQYF. The CDR3 nucleotides read TGTGCCAGCAGTTTGAGCGGGAGGGCAAGAGAGACCCAGTACTTC.

The J gene is TRBJ2-7, the V gene TRBV20-1; D uncertain. CDR1 and CDR2 from the germline V gene are DFQATT and SNEGSKA (reference sequence). The CDR3 is 11 residues long. Trimming took off 3 bases at V and 7 bases at J, with 10 bases between the two ends. CDR3 amino acids: CSARVLEEQYF. The CDR3 DNA follows: TGCAGTGCTAGGGTGTTAGAGGAGCAGTACTTC.

This clonotype was counted only a few times. The genes are TRBV7-9 and TRBJ1-1; a possible D gene is TRBD1 (5 bases). Germline V lookup: CDR1 SEHNR, CDR2 FQNEAQ (reference sequence). V lost 0 bases to trimming and J lost 11 bases, with 10 bases between them. The CDR3 sequence is 12 residues long. In DNA form, the CDR3 reads TGTGCCAGCAGCTTAGCAGGGGTGGCCGCTTTCTTT. Its protein product is CASSLAGVAAFF.

This clonotype was detected many times. V usage is TRBV7-2 and J usage is TRBJ1-2; D is uncertain. V was pared by 2 bases and J by 7 bases, with 8 bases between. Germline V gene lookup returns CDR1 SGHTA and CDR2 FQGNSA. CDR3 length: 12 amino acids. This CDR3 reads CASSLLSLGYTF. DNA of the CDR3: TGTGCCAGCAGCTTACTCAGTCTTGGCTACACCTTC. The variable domain in full, completed from reference TRBV7-2 and TRBJ1-2, reads GAGVSQSPSNKVTEKGKDVELRCDPISGHTALYWYRQSLGQGLEFLIYFQGNSAPDKSGLPSDRFSAERTGGSVSTLTIQRTQQEDSAVYLCASSLLSLGYTFGSGTRLTVV.

The chain carries TRBV20-1 and TRBJ2-2, with D perhaps TRBD1 (6 bases). V was cut by 3 bases and J by 0 bases, with 11 bases left in between. This CDR3 has 15 amino acids. Germline V gene sequence: CDR1 DFQATT, CDR2 SNEGSKA (reference sequence). The CDR3 nucleotides read TGCAGTGCTAGCTCTCGGACAGCGAACACCGGGGAGCTGTTTTTT. It yields the protein CSASSRTANTGELFF.

Only a few counts were recorded for this clonotype. This likely comes from a read error, as the CDR3 has no conserved phenylalanine or tryptophan at its end. This chain connects TRBV7-2 to TRBJ2-7; 11 bases are a match to TRBD1. This CDR3 has 14 amino acids. Trimming removed 4 bases from V and 2 bases from J; junction bases left unmatched: 1. Germline assignment: CDR1 SGHTA and CDR2 FQGNSA. The CDR3 spells CASSWDRGAYEQYS. The CDR3 DNA reads TGTGCCAGCAGCTGGGACAGGGGGGCCTACGAGCAGTACTCC.

The chain combines TRBV19 with TRBJ2-6, with D possibly matching TRBD1 (6 bases). This CDR3 has 18 amino acids. Germline loops: CDR1 LNHDA, CDR2 SQIVND (reference sequence). V was trimmed by 3 bases and J by 7 bases, leaving 22 bases between them. The DNA for the CDR3 is TGTGCCAGTAGTATTGTCCCGCCGGCCAGGGGCAACGCCAACGTCCTGACTTTC. It specifies CASSIVPPARGNANVLTF.

V is TRBV5-1 and J is TRBJ1-1; a weak D match, TRBD1 (6 bases). The CDR3 consists of 15 residues. Trimming removed 4 bases from V and 1 base from J, with 14 bases in between. Germline CDR1 SGHRS, CDR2 YFSETQ. The CDR3 coding sequence is TGCGCCAGCAGCCCCGACCCGACAGGGAACACTGAAGCTTTCTTT. It codes for CASSPDPTGNTEAFF.

The V call is TRBV27, the J call TRBJ2-7; 8 bases agree with TRBD2. CDR3 length: 15 residues. With 0 bases clipped from V and 2 bases from J, the junction kept 3 bases outside the gene matches. Germline values: CDR1 MNHEY, CDR2 SMNVEV (reference sequence). The chain's CDR3 is CASSLSLADPYEQYF. CDR3 bases: TGTGCCAGCAGTTTATCACTAGCGGACCCCTACGAGCAGTACTTC.